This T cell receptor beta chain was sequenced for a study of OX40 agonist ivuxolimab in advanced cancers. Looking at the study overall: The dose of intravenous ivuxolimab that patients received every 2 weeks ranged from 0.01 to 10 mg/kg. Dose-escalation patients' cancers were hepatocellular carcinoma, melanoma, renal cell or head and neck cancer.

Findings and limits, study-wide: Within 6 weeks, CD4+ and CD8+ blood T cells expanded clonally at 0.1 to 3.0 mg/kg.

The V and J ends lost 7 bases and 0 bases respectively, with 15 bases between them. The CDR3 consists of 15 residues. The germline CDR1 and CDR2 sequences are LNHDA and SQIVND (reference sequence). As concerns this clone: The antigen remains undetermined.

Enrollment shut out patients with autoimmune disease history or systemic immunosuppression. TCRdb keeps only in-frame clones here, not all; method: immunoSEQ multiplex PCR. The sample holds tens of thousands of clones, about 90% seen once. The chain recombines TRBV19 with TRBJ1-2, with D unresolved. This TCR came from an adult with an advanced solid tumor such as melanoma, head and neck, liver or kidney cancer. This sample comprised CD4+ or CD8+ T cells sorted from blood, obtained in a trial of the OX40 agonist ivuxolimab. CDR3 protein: CASTNFPGANYGYTF. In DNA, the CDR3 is TGTGCCAGTACTAACTTTCCGGGAGCTAACTATGGCTACACCTTC.